The T cell receptor beta chain described here comes from a study of cytotoxic CD8 clonotypes in ibrutinib-treated CLL. Whole-study context: The authors obtained response samples at a median of about eleven months of treatment, range 6 to 36.

General study results and limits: Baseline clonality, above age-matched healthy donor levels, tracked circulating CD8+ T-cell counts. Treatment left the uncommon public clonotypes either contracted or stable in frequency.

With respect to this clone: The antigen remains undetermined.

V lost 3 bases and J lost 3; bases outside the gene matches: 6. CDR1 SQVTM and CDR2 ANQGSEA come from the germline V gene. The CDR3 consists of 15 residues. Repertoires were generated with immunoSEQ multiplex PCR, while TCRdb's copy carries only in-frame clones and drops some. The data contain around 250,000 clones, under 80% of them seen just once; the ten biggest clones take up over 15%. Genomic DNA for TCR beta libraries, around 2 micrograms, came from cryopreserved PBMCs. This specimen was PBMCs, taken after 24 months of ibrutinib treatment. The sequence derives from a human donor with chronic lymphocytic leukemia. The V gene is TRBV29-1, the J gene TRBJ2-1, with 9 bases fitting TRBD2. For the CDR3, the DNA is TGCAGCGTTGACCGCGGGAGGGGGCTCTACAATGAGCAGTTCTTC. This gives the protein CSVDRGRGLYNEQFF.